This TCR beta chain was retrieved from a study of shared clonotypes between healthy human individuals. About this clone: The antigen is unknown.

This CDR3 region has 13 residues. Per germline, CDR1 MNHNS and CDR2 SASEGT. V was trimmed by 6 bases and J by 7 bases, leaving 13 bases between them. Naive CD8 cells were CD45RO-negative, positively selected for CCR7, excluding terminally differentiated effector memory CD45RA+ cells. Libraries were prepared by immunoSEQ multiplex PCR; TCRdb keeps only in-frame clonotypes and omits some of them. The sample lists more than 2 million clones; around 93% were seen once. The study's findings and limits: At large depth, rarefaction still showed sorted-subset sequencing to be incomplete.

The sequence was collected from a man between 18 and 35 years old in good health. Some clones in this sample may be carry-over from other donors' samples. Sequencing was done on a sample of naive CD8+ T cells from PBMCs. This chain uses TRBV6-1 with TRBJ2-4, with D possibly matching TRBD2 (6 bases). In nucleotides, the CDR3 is TGTGCCAGCAGATTCTTCCGGGGGAACATTCAGTACTTC. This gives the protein CASRFFRGNIQYF.